This T cell receptor (beta chain) derives from a study of cytotoxic CD8 clonotypes in ibrutinib-treated CLL. Study results and caveats: Clonality showed a rise at ibrutinib response that reversed toward baseline at progression. With treatment, public clonotypes, which were uncommon, either contracted or remained stable.

Measured with immunoSEQ multiplex PCR; TCRdb has only the in-frame clones, and not every one. This table has hundreds of thousands of clones, roughly 70% appearing once. Germline assignment: CDR1 MNHEY and CDR2 SVGAGI. V lost 3 bases and J 5 bases, leaving 11 bases between the germline ends. This CDR3 region has 14 residues. About this clone: Its antigen is as yet unknown.

The sequence came from a human donor with chronic lymphocytic leukemia. The chain recombines TRBV6-5 with TRBJ2-1; D possibly corresponds to TRBD1 (5 bases). The material sequenced was PBMCs, taken after 24 months of ibrutinib treatment. CDR3 region: CASSYSAGNNEQFF. CDR3 DNA: TGTGCCAGCAGTTATTCTGCAGGGAACAATGAGCAGTTCTTC.